This TCR beta chain was recovered during a study of shared clonotypes between healthy human individuals. Produced via immunoSEQ multiplex PCR; TCRdb's table is partial and in-frame only. Of about a million clones listed, about 75% are singletons. CDR1 is WSHSY, CDR2 SAAADI, per germline. V dropped 6 bases and J dropped 3; count of bases not matched to a gene: 7. This CDR3 contains 15 residues. This TCR derives from a young man in good health. The rearrangement uses TRBV10-2 and TRBJ2-3, with 9 bases aligning to TRBD1. The sequenced sample was memory CD4+ T cells sorted from blood. Subset given: CD45RA-negative fraction. In nucleotides, the CDR3 is TGCGCCAGCAGGGAAGGACAGGGGAGAACAGATACGCAGTATTTT. This encodes CASREGQGRTDTQYF.